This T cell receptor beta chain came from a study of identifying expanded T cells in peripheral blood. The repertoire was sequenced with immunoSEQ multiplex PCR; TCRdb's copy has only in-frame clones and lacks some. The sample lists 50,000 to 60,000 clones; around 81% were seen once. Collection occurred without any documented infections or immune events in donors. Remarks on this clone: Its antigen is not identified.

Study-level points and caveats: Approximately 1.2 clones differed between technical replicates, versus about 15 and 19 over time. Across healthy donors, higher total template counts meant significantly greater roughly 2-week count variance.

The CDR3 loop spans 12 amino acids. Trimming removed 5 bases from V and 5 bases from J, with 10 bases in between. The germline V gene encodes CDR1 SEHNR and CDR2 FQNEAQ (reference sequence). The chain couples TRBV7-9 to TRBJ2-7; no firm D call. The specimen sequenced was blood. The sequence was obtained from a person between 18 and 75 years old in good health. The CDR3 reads CASSNGPDEQYF. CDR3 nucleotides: TGTGCCAGCAGCAATGGACCGGACGAGCAGTACTTC.